These 3 T cell receptor beta chains were sequenced from one sample in a study of identical twins. TCRdb ran MiXCR on the 5' RACE reads and lists one entry per CDR3 protein. The profile shows some 320,000 distinct CDR3 sequences, around 12% of them singletons. The same sample was also used in a study of yellow fever vaccine responses in identical twins.

The material sequenced was CD8+ T cells sorted from blood. The receptor source for this set is a woman aged 18-29 years in good health.

In this sample, this clonotype turned up many times. The V gene is TRBV27, the J gene TRBJ2-5; a weak D match, TRBD2 (5 bases). The CDR3 is 14 amino acids. Trimming cost V 3 bases and J 4 bases, with 12 bases left between them. Germline V gives CDR1 MNHEY, CDR2 SMNVEV (reference sequence). The CDR3 nucleotides are TGTGCCAGCAGTTTGAGTCGGGATCGAGAGACCCAGTACTTC. Translating it yields CASSLSRDRETQYF.

This clonotype appeared many times. V is TRBV5-1 and J is TRBJ1-5; TRBD1 matches at 8 bases. V gave up 3 bases and J gave up 0 bases; unmatched junction bases: 5. The CDR3 contains 16 residues. The V gene's germline CDR1 is SGHRS and CDR2 YFSETQ. CDR3 nucleotides: TGCGCCAGCAGCTCAGGACAGGGCGATAGCAATCAGCCCCAGCATTTT. It is translated as CASSSGQGDSNQPQHF.

In its sample, this clonotype was seen many times. This chain uses TRBV5-1 with TRBJ2-5, with 7 bases fitting TRBD2. This CDR3 contains 15 residues. Germline CDR1 is SGHRS and CDR2 is YFSETQ. With V trimmed by 7 bases and J by 2 bases, 11 bases remained unmatched. This chain's CDR3 is CASLGGRESQETQYF. The CDR3 coding sequence is TGCGCCAGCCTAGGCGGGAGAGAGAGTCAAGAGACCCAGTACTTC.